The 20 T cell receptor beta chains given below trace back to one sample, sequenced in a study of response to subunit inactivated influenza vaccine. TCRdb fed the RT-PCR reads into MiXCR, producing one record per CDR3 protein. The sample has some 540,000 distinct CDR3 sequences; around 21% are singletons. This sample also belongs to another study, concerning T cells expressing NK-cell markers. This second study notes: Generation of TCR beta cDNA was performed by 5'RACE template switching incorporating UMIs.

The specimen was CD4+ T cells sorted from PBMCs, collected 11 to 12 days after vaccination. Source of these receptors: a man between 50 and 59 years old who received an inactivated influenza vaccine.

This clonotype was counted between two and nine times. The chain uses TRBV7-9 and TRBJ1-6, with D hard to call. CDR3 size: 14 residues. Germline CDR1 is SEHNR and CDR2 is FQNEAQ (reference sequence). The V gene lost 5 bases and the J gene lost 5 bases, with 10 bases spanning the gap. CDR3 residues: CASSVTGDNSPLHF. In DNA form, the CDR3 reads TGTGCCAGCAGCGTAACGGGAGATAATTCACCCCTCCACTTT.

This clonotype was seen a few times. V is TRBV6-5 and J is TRBJ2-4; D possibly corresponds to TRBD1 (6 bases). Per the germline V gene, CDR1 is MNHEY and CDR2 is SVGAGI. V lost 0 bases, J lost 1 base, and 16 bases lay in between. This CDR3 is 18 amino acids long. The DNA of the CDR3 is TGTGCCAGCAGTTACTCTTCCGGGCAAAGGGGGGCCAAAAACATTCAGTACTTC. Protein: CASSYSSGQRGAKNIQYF.

The V and J genes are TRBV7-9 and TRBJ2-1; 7 bases are a match to TRBD2. The CDR3 runs 16 residues. Germline V gene data show CDR1 as SEHNR and CDR2 as FQNEAQ (reference sequence). V shed 8 bases, J shed 0 bases, and the junction held 10 bases outside the gene matches. The CDR3 sequence: CASPRAGEHSYNEQFF. The CDR3 coding sequence is TGTGCCAGCCCACGGGCGGGAGAACACTCCTACAATGAGCAGTTCTTC.

This clonotype was recorded a few times. This sequence joins TRBV6-4 and TRBJ2-1; D is possibly TRBD1 (6 bases). V was cut by 0 bases and J by 16 bases, with 13 bases left in between. Germline V gene lookup returns CDR1 MRHNA and CDR2 SNTAGT. The CDR3 contains 12 residues. Here the CDR3 DNA reads TGTGCCAGCAGTGACTCTTCAGGGGTCCGATTCTTC. It codes for CASSDSSGVRFF.

This clonotype was recorded a few times. The chain combines TRBV20-1 with TRBJ2-1; 10 bases are a match to TRBD2. V was pared by 5 bases and J by 0 bases, with 4 bases of the junction left unmatched. The CDR3 consists of 15 residues. Germline V gene lookup returns CDR1 DFQATT and CDR2 SNEGSKA (reference sequence). The CDR3 DNA reads TGCAGTGCTTCCTCTAGCGGGAGCTCCTACAATGAGCAGTTCTTC. Translation: CSASSSGSSYNEQFF.

This sequence joins TRBV5-1 and TRBJ2-2; D gene uncertain. CDR3 length: 14 amino acids. The germline V gene encodes CDR1 SGHRS and CDR2 YFSETQ. The ends were cut back, 7 bases at V and 0 bases at J, with 10 bases in the middle. CDR3 amino acids: CASSSQTNTGELFF. The CDR3 bases are TGCGCCAGCTCTAGTCAGACGAACACCGGGGAGCTGTTTTTT.

The rearrangement uses TRBV6-1 and TRBJ1-5; D is unresolved. CDR3 size: 17 residues. Trimming left V 5 bases short and J 0 bases short, with 17 bases between. CDR1 and CDR2 (germline): MNHNS, SASEGT. The CDR3 reads CASSQLLRIYSNQPQHF. CDR3 nucleotides: TGTGCCAGCAGTCAACTGCTAAGGATCTATAGCAATCAGCCCCAGCATTTT.

This clonotype was observed a handful of times. The rearrangement joins TRBV21-1 to TRBJ2-1; the D call TRBD1 from the table was never checked on the DNA. TRBV21-1 is a listed pseudogene. The CDR3 sequence is 14 residues long. The CDR3 sequence: CASSKFEGINEQFF. In DNA form, the CDR3 reads TGTGCCAGCAGCAAATTTGAGGGGATCAATGAGCAGTTCTTC.

In its sample, this clonotype was seen a few times. The CDR3 sequence: CSAKTGGASTGELFF. The CDR3 coding sequence is TGCAGTGCTAAGACAGGGGGCGCGAGCACCGGGGAGCTGTTTTTT. The V and J genes are TRBV20-1 and TRBJ2-2; TRBD1 matches at 10 bases. Germline CDR1 and CDR2: DFQATT and SNEGSKA (reference sequence). V gave up 4 bases and J gave up 4 bases; unmatched junction bases: 6. This CDR3 is built from 15 residues.

The chain uses TRBV11-2 and TRBJ2-1, with no clear D. CDR1 and CDR2 from the germline V gene are SGHAT and FQNNGV. V was shortened by 5 bases and J by 11 bases, with 13 bases between the two germline ends. This CDR3 is 12 amino acids long. The CDR3 loop is CASSPVRTKQFF. The CDR3 bases are TGTGCCAGCAGCCCGGTCAGGACCAAGCAGTTCTTC.

This sequence joins TRBV14 and TRBJ2-1; TRBD2 matches 10 bases. The junction had 12 bases not matched to a gene; V was cut back by 1 base and J by 3 bases. The CDR3 is 19 amino acids. Germline CDR1 SGHDN, CDR2 FVKESK. The CDR3 region has the DNA TGTGCCAGCAGCCAAGGGACTAGCGGCCTGAAGGGACTCTACAATGAGCAGTTCTTC. This codes for CASSQGTSGLKGLYNEQFF.

The chain employs TRBV29-1 and TRBJ2-4; TRBD1 matches at 9 bases. This CDR3 spans 14 amino acids. The germline gives CDR1 SQVTM, CDR2 ANQGSEA. J was trimmed by 8 bases and V by 6 bases; bases with no gene match: 11. The CDR3 coding sequence is TGCAGCGTGGCCCTTGGACAGGGGATGGACATTCAGTACTTC. Translating gives CSVALGQGMDIQYF. Full variable domain (remainder filled in from reference TRBV29-1 and TRBJ2-4): SAVISQKPSRDICQRGTSLTIQCQVDSQVTMMFWYRQQPGQSLTLIATANQGSEATYESGFVIDKFPISRPNLTFSTLTVSNMSPEDSSIYLCSVALGQGMDIQYFGAGTRLSVL.

This clonotype was counted many times. The CDR3 sequence is CASSFWGSAKNIQYF. Here the CDR3 DNA reads TGTGCCAGCAGCTTCTGGGGGTCAGCCAAAAACATTCAGTACTTC. The chain links TRBV5-6 to TRBJ2-4; D may correspond to TRBD1 or TRBD2 (5 bases each). Germline CDR1 reads SGHDT; CDR2 reads YYEEEE. V lost 2 bases and J lost 0, with 9 bases in between. The CDR3 runs 15 residues.

This clonotype appeared many times. The chain joins TRBV20-1 to TRBJ2-7; the D is unclear. Per germline, CDR1 DFQATT and CDR2 SNEGSKA (reference sequence). The CDR3 extends over 14 amino acids. V shed 3 bases and J shed 2 bases, with 14 bases lying between them. CDR3 region: CSASARVRTYEQYF. The CDR3 coding sequence is TGCAGTGCTAGTGCCCGGGTCCGTACCTACGAGCAGTACTTC.

V usage is TRBV29-1 and J usage is TRBJ2-1, with 7 bases that match TRBD1. J gave up 5 bases and V 6 bases, and 4 bases lay outside the gene matches. The CDR3 is 12 amino acids. Germline V gene data show CDR1 as SQVTM and CDR2 as ANQGSEA. The chain's CDR3 is CSVRQGHNEQFF. Written as DNA, the CDR3 is TGCAGCGTCCGACAGGGTCACAATGAGCAGTTCTTC.

Only a few counts were recorded for this clonotype. The J gene is TRBJ2-7, the V gene TRBV28, with TRBD2 matching over 9 bases. The ends lost 5 bases at V and 1 base at J; junction bases unmatched: 3. Germline V gene lookup returns CDR1 MDHEN and CDR2 SYDVKM. The CDR3 length is 14 residues. CDR3 nucleotides: TGTGCCAGCAGTCAGCGGGGGGTGTCCTACGAGCAGTACTTC. Amino acids: CASSQRGVSYEQYF.

This clonotype turned up a few times. The rearrangement links TRBV5-6 to TRBJ1-2; maybe TRBD1 (5 bases). Germline CDR1 SGHDT, CDR2 YYEEEE. The germline V and J ends were trimmed by 2 bases and 4 bases, with 12 bases remaining between them. The CDR3 is 14 residues long. CDR3 residues: CASSFPGRTYGYTF. The CDR3 region has the DNA TGTGCCAGCAGCTTCCCAGGGAGGACCTATGGCTACACCTTC.

The chain couples TRBV5-1 to TRBJ2-7, with 8 bases aligning to TRBD1. J lost 2 bases, V lost 5 bases, and 9 bases had no gene match. CDR1 SGHRS and CDR2 YFSETQ come from the germline V gene. This CDR3 region has 15 residues. The CDR3 DNA sequence: TGCGCCAGCAGATACCTCGGGACAGGAACCTACGAGCAGTACTTC. It specifies CASRYLGTGTYEQYF.

The chain uses TRBV4-2 and TRBJ1-3; D call uncertain. There are 16 residues in the CDR3. The V end was cut by 3 bases, the J end by 0 bases, with 12 bases between. CDR1 LGHNA and CDR2 YNFKEQ come from the germline V gene. The CDR3 DNA reads as TGTGCCAGCAGCCACGGACGGGCGGACTCTGGAAACACCATATATTTT. This translates into CASSHGRADSGNTIYF.

V gene TRBV10-3 combines with J gene TRBJ2-5; 13 nucleotides line up with TRBD2. CDR1 ENHRY and CDR2 SYGVKD come from the germline V gene. V was pared by 2 bases and J by 5 bases, with 5 bases of the junction left unmatched. The CDR3 length is 16 residues. CDR3 nucleotides: TGTGCCATCAGTGAGAGACTAGCGGGAGGACGGGAGACCCAGTACTTC. It is translated as CAISERLAGGRETQYF.